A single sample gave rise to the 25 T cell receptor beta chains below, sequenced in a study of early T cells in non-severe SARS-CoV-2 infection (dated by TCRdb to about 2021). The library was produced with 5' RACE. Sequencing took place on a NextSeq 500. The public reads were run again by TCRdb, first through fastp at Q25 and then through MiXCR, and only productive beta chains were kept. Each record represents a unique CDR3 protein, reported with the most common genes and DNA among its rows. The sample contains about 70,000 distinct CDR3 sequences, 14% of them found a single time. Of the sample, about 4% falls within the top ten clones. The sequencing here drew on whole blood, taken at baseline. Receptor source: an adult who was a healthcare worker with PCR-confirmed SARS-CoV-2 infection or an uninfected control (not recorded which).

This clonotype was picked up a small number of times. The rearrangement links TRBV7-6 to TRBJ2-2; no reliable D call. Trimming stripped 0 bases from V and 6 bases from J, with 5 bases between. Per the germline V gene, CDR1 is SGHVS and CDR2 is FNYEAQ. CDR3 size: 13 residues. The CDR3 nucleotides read TGTGCCAGCAGCTTAGCGGTTGCCGGGGAGCTGTTTTTT. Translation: CASSLAVAGELFF.

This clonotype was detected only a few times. CDR3 sequence reads: CASGQGPSSYNEQFF. CDR3 sequence (DNA): TGTGCCAGCGGACAGGGTCCAAGCTCCTACAATGAGCAGTTCTTC. The chain is built from TRBV5-6 and TRBJ2-1, with 8 bases identical to TRBD1. Germline CDR1 SGHDT, CDR2 YYEEEE. Trimming at V came to 7 bases and at J to 0 bases, leaving 6 bases not matched to a gene. The CDR3 extends over 15 amino acids.

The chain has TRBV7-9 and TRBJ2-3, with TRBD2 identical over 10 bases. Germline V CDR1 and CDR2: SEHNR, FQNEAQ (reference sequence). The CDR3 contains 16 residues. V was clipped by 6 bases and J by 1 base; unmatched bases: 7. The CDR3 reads CASRRASGRGTDTQYF. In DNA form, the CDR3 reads TGTGCCAGCAGGAGGGCGAGCGGGAGGGGCACAGATACGCAGTATTTT.

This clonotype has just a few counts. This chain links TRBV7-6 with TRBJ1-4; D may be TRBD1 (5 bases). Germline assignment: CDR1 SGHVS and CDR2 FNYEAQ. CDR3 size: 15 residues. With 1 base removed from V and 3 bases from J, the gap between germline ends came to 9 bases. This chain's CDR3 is CASSLGGVPNEKLFF. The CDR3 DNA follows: TGTGCCAGCAGCTTAGGGGGGGTCCCTAATGAAAAACTGTTTTTT.

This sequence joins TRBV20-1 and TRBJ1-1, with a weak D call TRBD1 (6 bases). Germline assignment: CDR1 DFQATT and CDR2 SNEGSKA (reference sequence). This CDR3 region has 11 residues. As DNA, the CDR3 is TGCAGGGGGGCGTGGGTTACTGAAGCTTTCTTT. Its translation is CRGAWVTEAFF.

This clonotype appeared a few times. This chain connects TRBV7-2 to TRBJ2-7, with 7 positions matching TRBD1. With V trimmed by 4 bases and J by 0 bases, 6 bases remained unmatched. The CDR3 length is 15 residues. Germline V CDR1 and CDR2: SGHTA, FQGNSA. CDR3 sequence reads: CASSSIQGYSYEQYF. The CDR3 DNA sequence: TGTGCCAGCAGCTCGATACAGGGGTACTCCTACGAGCAGTACTTC.

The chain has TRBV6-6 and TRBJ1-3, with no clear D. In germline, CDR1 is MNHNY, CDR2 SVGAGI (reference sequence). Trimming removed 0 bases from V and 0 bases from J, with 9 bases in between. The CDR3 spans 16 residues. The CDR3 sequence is CASSYSPVRSGNTIYF. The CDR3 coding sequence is TGTGCCAGCAGTTACTCGCCAGTCCGCTCTGGAAACACCATATATTTT.

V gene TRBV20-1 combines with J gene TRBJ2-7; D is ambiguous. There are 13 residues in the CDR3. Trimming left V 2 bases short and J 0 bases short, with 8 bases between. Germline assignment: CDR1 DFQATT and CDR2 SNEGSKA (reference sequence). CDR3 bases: TGCAGTGCTAGAATCGGCAACTCCTACGAGCAGTACTTC. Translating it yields CSARIGNSYEQYF.

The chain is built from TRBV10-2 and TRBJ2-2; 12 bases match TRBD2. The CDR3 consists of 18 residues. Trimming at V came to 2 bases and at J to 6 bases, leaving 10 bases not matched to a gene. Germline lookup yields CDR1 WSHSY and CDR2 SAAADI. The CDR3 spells CASSEPPGLAGTSGELFF. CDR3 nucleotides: TGCGCCAGCAGTGAGCCCCCAGGACTAGCGGGAACGTCCGGGGAGCTGTTTTTT.

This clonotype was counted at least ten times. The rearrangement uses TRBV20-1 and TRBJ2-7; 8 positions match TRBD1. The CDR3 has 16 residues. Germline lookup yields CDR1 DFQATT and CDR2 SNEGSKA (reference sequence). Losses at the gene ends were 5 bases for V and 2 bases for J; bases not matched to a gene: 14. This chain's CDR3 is CSADPEVTGDPYEQYF. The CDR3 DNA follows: TGCAGTGCTGACCCCGAGGTGACAGGGGATCCCTACGAGCAGTACTTC.

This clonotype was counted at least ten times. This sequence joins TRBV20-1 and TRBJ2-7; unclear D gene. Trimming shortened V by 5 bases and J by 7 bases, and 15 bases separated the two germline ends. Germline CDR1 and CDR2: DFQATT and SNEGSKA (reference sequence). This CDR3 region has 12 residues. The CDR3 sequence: CSAGRRDSEQYF. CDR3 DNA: TGCAGTGCTGGCAGGCGCGATTCGGAGCAGTACTTC.

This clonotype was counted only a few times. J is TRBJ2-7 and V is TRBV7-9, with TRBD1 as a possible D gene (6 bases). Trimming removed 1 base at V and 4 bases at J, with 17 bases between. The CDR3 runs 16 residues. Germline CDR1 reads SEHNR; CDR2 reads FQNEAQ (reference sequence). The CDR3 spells CASSLGQGILAYEQYF. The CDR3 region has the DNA TGTGCCAGCAGCTTAGGCCAGGGGATTCTCGCTTACGAGCAGTACTTC.

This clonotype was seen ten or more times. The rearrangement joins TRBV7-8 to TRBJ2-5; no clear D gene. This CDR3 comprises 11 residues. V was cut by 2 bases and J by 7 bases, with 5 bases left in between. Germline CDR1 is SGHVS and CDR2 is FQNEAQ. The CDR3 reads CASSLRRTQYF. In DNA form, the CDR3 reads TGTGCCAGCAGCTTACGACGGACCCAGTACTTC.

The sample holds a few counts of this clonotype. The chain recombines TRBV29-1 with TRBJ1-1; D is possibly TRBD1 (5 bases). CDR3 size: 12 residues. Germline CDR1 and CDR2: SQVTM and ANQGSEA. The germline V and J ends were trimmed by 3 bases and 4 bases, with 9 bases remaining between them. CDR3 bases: TGCAGCGTTGACAGGGCGGCCACTGAAGCTTTCTTT. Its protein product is CSVDRAATEAFF.

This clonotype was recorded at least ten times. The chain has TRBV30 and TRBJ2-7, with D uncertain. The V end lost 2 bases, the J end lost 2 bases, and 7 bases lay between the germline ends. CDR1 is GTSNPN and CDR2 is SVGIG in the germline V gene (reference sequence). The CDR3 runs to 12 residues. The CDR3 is CAWSSPAYEQYF. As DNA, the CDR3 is TGTGCCTGGAGTTCCCCCGCCTACGAGCAGTACTTC.

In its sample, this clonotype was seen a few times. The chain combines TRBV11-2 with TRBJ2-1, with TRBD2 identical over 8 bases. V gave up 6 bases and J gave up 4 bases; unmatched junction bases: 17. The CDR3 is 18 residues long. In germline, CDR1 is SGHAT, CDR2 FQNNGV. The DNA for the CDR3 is TGTGCCAGCAGGGGGGGGACGTTCGGTAGCGGGACGTACAATGAGCAGTTCTTC. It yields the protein CASRGGTFGSGTYNEQFF.

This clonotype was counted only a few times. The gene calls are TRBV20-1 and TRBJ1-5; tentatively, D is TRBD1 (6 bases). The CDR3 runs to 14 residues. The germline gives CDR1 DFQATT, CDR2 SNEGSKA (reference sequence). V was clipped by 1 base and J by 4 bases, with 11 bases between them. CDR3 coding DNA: TGCAGTGCTAGAGTGGGACAAATTAATCAGCCCCAGCATTTT. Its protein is CSARVGQINQPQHF.

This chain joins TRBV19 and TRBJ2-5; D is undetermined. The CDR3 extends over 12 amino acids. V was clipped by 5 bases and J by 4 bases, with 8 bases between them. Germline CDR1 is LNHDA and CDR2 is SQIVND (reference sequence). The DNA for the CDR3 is TGTGCCAGTAGTTGGTCGGGAGAGACCCAGTACTTC. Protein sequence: CASSWSGETQYF.

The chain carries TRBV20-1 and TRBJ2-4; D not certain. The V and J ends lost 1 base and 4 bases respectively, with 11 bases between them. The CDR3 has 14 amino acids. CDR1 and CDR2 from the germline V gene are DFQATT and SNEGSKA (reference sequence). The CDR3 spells CSARGHGRKNIQYF. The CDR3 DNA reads TGCAGTGCTAGAGGACACGGGCGAAAAAACATTCAGTACTTC.

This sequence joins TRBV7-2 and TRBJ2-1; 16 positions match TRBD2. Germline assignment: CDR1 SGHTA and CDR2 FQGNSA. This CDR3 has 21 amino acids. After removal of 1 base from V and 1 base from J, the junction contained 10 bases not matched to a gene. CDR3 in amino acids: CASSLVSSGTSGRGSYNEQFF. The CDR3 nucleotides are TGTGCCAGCAGCTTAGTTTCTTCCGGGACTAGCGGGAGGGGGTCCTACAATGAGCAGTTCTTC.

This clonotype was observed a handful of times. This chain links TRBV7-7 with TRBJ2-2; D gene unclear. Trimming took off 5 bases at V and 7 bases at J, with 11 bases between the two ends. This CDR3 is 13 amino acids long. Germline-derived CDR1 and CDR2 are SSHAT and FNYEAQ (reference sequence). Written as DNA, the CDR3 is TGTGCCAGCAGCCCTCAGCGAGGCGGGGAGCTGTTTTTT. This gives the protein CASSPQRGGELFF.

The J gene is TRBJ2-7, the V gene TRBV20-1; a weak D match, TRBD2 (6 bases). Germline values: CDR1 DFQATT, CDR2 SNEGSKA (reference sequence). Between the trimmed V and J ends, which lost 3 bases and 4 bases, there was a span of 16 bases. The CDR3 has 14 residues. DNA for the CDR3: TGCAGTGCTAGCCCACCGGGGGACTTATACGAGCAGTACTTC. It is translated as CSASPPGDLYEQYF.

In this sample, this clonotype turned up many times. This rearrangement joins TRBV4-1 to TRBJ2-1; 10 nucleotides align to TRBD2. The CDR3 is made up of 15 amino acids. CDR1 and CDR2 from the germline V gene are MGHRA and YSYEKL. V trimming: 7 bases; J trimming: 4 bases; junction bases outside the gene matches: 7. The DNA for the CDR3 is TGCGCCAGCACCAGAGCGGGAGGGCAGTACAATGAGCAGTTCTTC. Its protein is CASTRAGGQYNEQFF.

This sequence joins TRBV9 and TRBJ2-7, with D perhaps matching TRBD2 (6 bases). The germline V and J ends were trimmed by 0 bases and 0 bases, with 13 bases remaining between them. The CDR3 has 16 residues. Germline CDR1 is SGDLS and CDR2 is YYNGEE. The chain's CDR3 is CASSVADRGVSYEQYF. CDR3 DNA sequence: TGTGCCAGCAGCGTAGCTGACCGCGGGGTCTCCTACGAGCAGTACTTC.

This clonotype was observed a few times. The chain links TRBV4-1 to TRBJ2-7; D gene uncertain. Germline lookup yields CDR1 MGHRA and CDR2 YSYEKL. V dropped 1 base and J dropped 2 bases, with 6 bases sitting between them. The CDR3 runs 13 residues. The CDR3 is CASSQVGTYEQYF. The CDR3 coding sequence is TGCGCCAGCAGCCAAGTAGGGACCTACGAGCAGTACTTC.